This T cell receptor beta chain was recovered during a study of blood T cells in healthy people across ages. Findings and limits, study-wide: Diversity estimates drawn from one million T cells were deemed underestimates.

A second PCR of 7 to 11 cycles used a sample-barcoded 5' primer and a J-beta primer mix. One entry per CDR3 protein results from TCRdb running MiXCR on the 5' RACE reads. Among approximately 1,000,000 distinct CDR3 sequences, less than 45% were seen once, and the ten largest hold roughly 14%. As concerns this clonotype: As yet, its antigen is unknown.

The germline CDR1 and CDR2 sequences are MNHEY and SMNVEV (reference sequence). Trimming shortened V by 2 bases and J by 6 bases, and 10 bases separated the two germline ends. The CDR3 runs to 13 residues. The specimen sequenced was blood. The clonotype comes from a man in his late teens or twenties in good health. The gene calls are TRBV27 and TRBJ1-1; no clear D. Here the CDR3 DNA reads TGTGCCAGCAGTTTAAGGTGGGCAGCTGAAGCTTTCTTT. Protein product: CASSLRWAAEAFF.